This entry lists 18 T cell receptor beta chains sequenced from one sample in a study of T cell responses to AZD1222 COVID-19 vaccine. Method: immunoSEQ multiplex PCR; TCRdb's copy keeps in-frame clones and lacks some. The sample gives 180,000 or so clones, 85% to 90% of which show up once; around 8% is in the top ten. The sequencing used peripheral blood, collected on day 0 of AZD1222 vaccination. These receptors all come from an adult in good health.

The genes are TRBV4-3 and TRBJ2-3; TRBD1 matches at 9 bases. Germline V gene sequence: CDR1 LGHNA, CDR2 YSLEER. V dropped 0 bases and J dropped 4; count of bases not matched to a gene: 5. This CDR3 is built from 16 residues. The CDR3 nucleotides read TGCGCCAGCAGCCAAGATTCGGGACAGGGAGCAGATACGCAGTATTTT. Its protein product is CASSQDSGQGADTQYF.

The chain combines TRBV5-1 with TRBJ1-1, with 8 bases that match TRBD1. This CDR3 has 15 amino acids. V trimming: 3 bases; J trimming: 5 bases; junction bases outside the gene matches: 9. From germline, CDR1 is SGHRS and CDR2 YFSETQ. In DNA form, the CDR3 reads TGCGCCAGCAGCTCTCGGACAGGGCGGCGGACTGAAGCTTTCTTT. Encoded protein: CASSSRTGRRTEAFF.

This clone was detected once. This rearrangement joins TRBV18 to TRBJ2-3; D remains unclear. CDR1 KGHSH and CDR2 LQKENI come from the germline V gene. The CDR3 is 19 amino acids. Trimming cost V 3 bases and J 2 bases, with 24 bases left between them. Here the CDR3 reads CASSPNVGQTSTFTDTQYF. CDR3 DNA sequence: TGTGCCAGCTCACCGAATGTTGGGCAGACTTCTACTTTCACAGATACGCAGTATTTT. Filled out from reference TRBV18 and TRBJ2-3, the complete variable domain reads NAGVMQNPRHLVRRRGQEARLRCSPMKGHSHVYWYRQLPEEGLKFMVYLQKENIIDESGMPKERFSAEFPKEGPSILRIQQVVRGDSAAYFCASSPNVGQTSTFTDTQYFGPGTRLTVL.

This clone was found once. J is TRBJ1-6 and V is TRBV5-6; no clear D gene. Germline CDR1 and CDR2: SGHDT and YYEEEE. Trimming removed 1 base from V and 7 bases from J, with 15 bases in between. This CDR3 is 16 amino acids long. The CDR3 coding sequence is TGTGCCAGCAGCTTGTACGGGCCCTCCGGGAATTCACCCCTCCACTTT. Its translation is CASSLYGPSGNSPLHF.

This clone was detected only once. The CDR3 DNA reads as TGTGCCAGCAGTCCCTCTGTGGGGATGAGGCAGCCCCAGCATTTT. Its translation is CASSPSVGMRQPQHF. V is TRBV28 and J is TRBJ1-5; unclear D gene. V lost 5 bases, J lost 7 bases, and 18 bases lay in between. This CDR3 region has 15 residues. From germline, CDR1 is MDHEN and CDR2 SYDVKM.

The genes are TRBV18 and TRBJ1-2, with 7 bases matching TRBD1. V dropped 4 bases and J dropped 3; count of bases not matched to a gene: 11. Germline CDR1 and CDR2: KGHSH and LQKENI. The CDR3 consists of 16 residues. CDR3 sequence reads: CASSLALTGDYYGYTF. The CDR3 DNA reads TGTGCCAGCTCACTCGCCCTCACAGGGGATTACTATGGCTACACCTTC.

In this sample, this clone turned up once. The V gene is TRBV5-1, the J gene TRBJ2-5; 9 bases fit TRBD2. CDR1 is SGHRS, CDR2 YFSETQ, per germline. CDR3 size: 17 residues. The V and J ends lost 1 base and 1 base, in that order; junction bases with no gene match: 8. The CDR3 loop is CASSLRTSDLFQETQYF. Written as DNA, the CDR3 is TGCGCCAGCAGCTTGAGGACTAGCGACCTATTCCAAGAGACCCAGTACTTC.

This clone was seen only a few times. This chain joins TRBV7-2 and TRBJ1-5; 8 bases line up with TRBD1. After removal of 5 bases from V and 4 bases from J, the junction contained 7 bases not matched to a gene. The V gene's germline CDR1 is SGHTA and CDR2 FQGNSA. The CDR3 length is 15 residues. CDR3 in amino acids: CASSLRTGTNQPQHF. CDR3 nucleotides: TGTGCCAGCAGCCTCAGGACAGGGACAAATCAGCCCCAGCATTTT.

The V and J genes are TRBV11-3 and TRBJ2-1; no clear D gene. Trimming left V 5 bases short and J 3 bases short, with 20 bases between. Germline CDR1 SGHNT, CDR2 YENEEA. The CDR3 is 17 amino acids. CDR3 coding DNA: TGTGCCAGCAGCCAAACCGACCGATGGAAAAACTACAATGAGCAGTTCTTC. Protein: CASSQTDRWKNYNEQFF.

The V call is TRBV7-9, the J call TRBJ2-1; 8 nucleotides line up with TRBD1. The CDR3 has 15 amino acids. J was trimmed by 0 bases and V by 5 bases; bases with no gene match: 3. Germline CDR1 is SEHNR and CDR2 is FQNEAQ (reference sequence). The DNA of the CDR3 is TGTGCCAGCAGCCCCGACAGGGGCTCCTACAATGAGCAGTTCTTC. It specifies CASSPDRGSYNEQFF.

The genes are TRBV29-1 and TRBJ2-7; D is uncertain. This CDR3 is 12 amino acids long. V dropped 7 bases and J dropped 3 bases, with 13 bases sitting between them. The V gene's germline CDR1 is SQVTM and CDR2 ANQGSEA. The DNA of the CDR3 is TGCAGCGGGACGCTCTCTAACTACGAGCAGTACTTC. Its translation is CSGTLSNYEQYF.

The CDR3 DNA reads TGTGCCAGCTCACCACCGGACAGACTGAACACTGAAGCTTTCTTT. This gives the protein CASSPPDRLNTEAFF. The genes are TRBV18 and TRBJ1-1; possible D gene TRBD1, 6 bases. The length of the CDR3 is 15 residues. Trimming cost V 0 bases and J 0 bases, with 8 bases left between them. Germline V gene sequence: CDR1 KGHSH, CDR2 LQKENI. The full variable domain, its missing parts supplied by reference TRBV18 and TRBJ1-1, is NAGVMQNPRHLVRRRGQEARLRCSPMKGHSHVYWYRQLPEEGLKFMVYLQKENIIDESGMPKERFSAEFPKEGPSILRIQQVVRGDSAAYFCASSPPDRLNTEAFFGQGTRLTVV.

This clone was found once. The chain recombines TRBV10-2 with TRBJ2-6; TRBD1 or TRBD2 may be the D gene (5 bases each). V gave up 3 bases and J gave up 5 bases, with 11 bases separating them. The germline CDR1 and CDR2 sequences are WSHSY and SAAADI. This CDR3 comprises 15 residues. The CDR3 DNA is TGCGCCAGCAGTGATGGGGGTTCGTGGGCCAACGTCCTGACTTTC. Protein sequence: CASSDGGSWANVLTF.

A single count supports this clone. This chain links TRBV9 with TRBJ2-6; D may match TRBD1 or TRBD2 (6 bases each). The CDR3 runs 16 residues. CDR1 and CDR2 (germline): SGDLS, YYNGEE. The V gene lost 1 base and the J gene lost 3 bases, with 11 bases spanning the gap. The CDR3 nucleotides are TGTGCCAGCAGCGTAAGGGGGGACGTTGGGGCCAACGTCCTGACTTTC. Amino acid sequence: CASSVRGDVGANVLTF.

This clone was seen only once. CDR3 protein: CASSFSGGAGGELFF. The CDR3, as DNA: TGTGCCAGCAGCTTTAGCGGGGGGGCTGGCGGGGAGCTGTTTTTT. The chain has TRBV7-6 and TRBJ2-2; TRBD2 agrees at 11 bases. The CDR3 is 15 residues long. The ends lost 3 bases at V and 7 bases at J; junction bases unmatched: 4. Germline V lookup: CDR1 SGHVS, CDR2 FNYEAQ.

This clone was detected a few times. This chain's CDR3 is CASSVGPGAQETQYF. DNA for the CDR3: TGTGCCAGCAGCGTAGGTCCGGGGGCCCAAGAGACCCAGTACTTC. The V and J genes are TRBV9 and TRBJ2-5; D may be TRBD1 or TRBD2 (6 bases each). Germline assignment: CDR1 SGDLS and CDR2 YYNGEE. The CDR3 runs 15 residues. The germline V and J ends were trimmed by 0 bases and 1 base, with 10 bases remaining between them.

The chain employs TRBV2 and TRBJ1-6; 8 nucleotides agree with TRBD1. The CDR3 is 15 amino acids. V shed 5 bases, J shed 4 bases, and the junction held 4 bases outside the gene matches. Germline CDR1 is SNHLY and CDR2 is FYNNEI. The CDR3 spells CASSQTGVYNSPLHF. In nucleotides, the CDR3 is TGTGCCAGCAGTCAGACAGGGGTATATAATTCACCCCTCCACTTT.

The genes are TRBV10-1 and TRBJ2-7; no reliable D call. V lost 0 bases, J lost 2 bases, and 8 bases lay in between. From germline, CDR1 is WNHNN and CDR2 SYGVQD (reference sequence). The CDR3 runs to 14 residues. Here the CDR3 reads CASSESVGAYEQYF. For the CDR3, the DNA is TGCGCCAGCAGTGAGTCGGTCGGAGCCTACGAGCAGTACTTC.